This T cell receptor beta chain emerged from a study of blood T cell repertoires in COVID-19. Study information: COVID-19 samples, acute and convalescent, were from the United States, Italy and Spain. From T cells, B-cell-depleted T cells, or PBMCs came the material, which was cDNA or gDNA.

The authors' processing: Amplified reference gene primers provided the basis for estimating nucleated cell counts. TCRdb's copy holds only in-frame clones and misses some; the assay was immunoSEQ multiplex PCR. Clonal size and the V and J genes are those of that table, whereas D and trimming came from the DNA. This repertoire shows 53,000 or so clones, about 82% found once; its top ten account for approximately 12%. The V gene lost 6 bases and the J gene lost 12 bases, with 15 bases spanning the gap. CDR1 is MNHEY and CDR2 is SVGAGI in the germline V gene. This CDR3 comprises 13 residues. The source is a man between 65 and 85 years old with active COVID-19. Sequencing used peripheral blood. The V gene is TRBV6-5, the J gene TRBJ1-6; the D is unclear. Here the CDR3 DNA reads TGTGCCAGCAGGGACCTTACTAGAGGACCCCTCCACTTT. This gives the protein CASRDLTRGPLHF.